What follows are 16 T cell receptor beta chains derived from one specimen sequenced in a study of shared clonotypes between healthy human individuals. TCRdb's copy holds only in-frame clones and misses some; the assay was immunoSEQ multiplex PCR. In the table there are about 2.3 million clones, 85% to 95% of which are singletons. Material: naive CD4+ T cells from PBMCs. The subset: CD45RA+ positively selected. Receptors originate from a man between 18 and 35 years old in good health. Some clones in this sample may be carry-over from other donors' samples.

This clone was counted once. J is TRBJ1-1 and V is TRBV5-1; D remains ambiguous. CDR1 is SGHRS, CDR2 YFSETQ, per germline. Trimming left V 5 bases short and J 3 bases short, with 11 bases between. The CDR3 contains 13 residues. The DNA for the CDR3 is TGCGCCAGCAGGGGCGTCCAGGACACTGAAGCTTTCTTT. It translates to CASRGVQDTEAFF.

The chain joins TRBV2 to TRBJ2-3, with 9 bases matching TRBD2. The CDR3 consists of 15 residues. The V gene end was trimmed by 6 bases and the J gene end by 3 bases; junction bases not matched to a gene: 7. Germline CDR1 reads SNHLY; CDR2 reads FYNNEI. The CDR3 nucleotides are TGTGCCAGCAGCACTCCGGGACTAGCTACAGATACGCAGTATTTT. It is translated as CASSTPGLATDTQYF.

This chain connects TRBV5-1 to TRBJ2-2; TRBD1 is a possible D gene (5 bases). V gave up 5 bases and J gave up 2 bases, with 16 bases separating them. This CDR3 is 16 amino acids long. Germline CDR1 reads SGHRS; CDR2 reads YFSETQ. The CDR3 sequence: CASSSGPGKNTGELFF. The CDR3 coding sequence is TGCGCCAGCAGTTCCGGACCAGGGAAAAACACCGGGGAGCTGTTTTTT.

The chain links TRBV14 to TRBJ2-5; TRBD1 aligns across 9 bases. The V segment lost 4 bases and the J segment 6 bases; nucleotides outside the gene matches: 9. CDR1 and CDR2 from the germline V gene are SGHDN and FVKESK. This CDR3 has 15 amino acids. This CDR3 reads CASSPKTGGLKTQYF. DNA of the CDR3: TGTGCCAGCAGCCCCAAGACAGGGGGGCTCAAGACCCAGTACTTC.

The chain employs TRBV28 and TRBJ2-1, with 7 bases fitting TRBD1. The CDR3 is made up of 15 amino acids. With V trimmed by 3 bases and J by 6 bases, 8 bases remained unmatched. From germline, CDR1 is MDHEN and CDR2 SYDVKM. CDR3 region: CASSFGTARSNEQFF. The DNA for the CDR3 is TGTGCCAGCAGTTTTGGGACAGCCCGGAGCAATGAGCAGTTCTTC.

The V call is TRBV28, the J call TRBJ2-7; 7 nucleotides match TRBD1. Trimming removed 6 bases from V and 3 bases from J; junction bases left unmatched: 11. The CDR3 extends over 15 amino acids. Per the germline V gene, CDR1 is MDHEN and CDR2 is SYDVKM. CDR3 in DNA: TGTGCCAGCAGGGAACTGACAGGGTCGGTCTACGAGCAGTACTTC. Translation: CASRELTGSVYEQYF. Using reference TRBV28 and TRBJ2-7 for the parts outside the CDR3, the full variable domain is DVKVTQSSRYLVKRTGEKVFLECVQDMDHENMFWYRQDPGLGLRLIYFSYDVKMKEKGDIPEGYSVSREKKERFSLILESASTNQTSMYLCASRELTGSVYEQYFGPGTRLTVT.

Turning to this clone: This same CDR3 is encoded by further DNA sequences in the sample. This chain connects TRBV5-4 to TRBJ1-2; D not certain. The V end lost 2 bases, the J end lost 2 bases, and 1 base lay between the germline ends. The CDR3 loop spans 11 amino acids. The germline V gene encodes CDR1 SGHNT and CDR2 YYREEE (reference sequence). DNA of the CDR3: TGTGCCAGCAGCTTAAACTATGGCTACACCTTC. Protein: CASSLNYGYTF.

The rearrangement uses TRBV28 and TRBJ1-2, with 10 bases identical to TRBD1. Trimming took 1 base from V and 4 from J; bases not matched to a gene: 3. The CDR3 is 15 amino acids. CDR1 is MDHEN and CDR2 is SYDVKM in the germline V gene. CDR3 bases: TGTGCCAGCAGTTTATACCGGACAGGGGGCTATGGCTACACCTTC. It is translated as CASSLYRTGGYGYTF.

The chain links TRBV30 to TRBJ2-7; TRBD1 might be the D (5 bases). From germline, CDR1 is GTSNPN and CDR2 SVGIG (reference sequence). This CDR3 contains 14 residues. V was cut by 2 bases and J by 2 bases, with 13 bases left in between. The CDR3 here is CAWSIGQGTYEQYF. DNA for the CDR3: TGTGCCTGGAGTATCGGTCAGGGAACCTACGAGCAGTACTTC.

CDR3 protein: CASSGTGDTGELFF. The CDR3, as DNA: TGTGCCAGCAGCGGGACAGGGGATACCGGGGAGCTGTTTTTT. The genes are TRBV9 and TRBJ2-2, with 9 bases matching TRBD1. The V and J ends lost 3 bases and 5 bases, in that order; junction bases with no gene match: 2. The CDR3 covers 14 residues. Germline-derived CDR1 and CDR2 are SGDLS and YYNGEE.

This clone was detected only once. CDR3 region: CASTLLAGEYEQYF. The CDR3 DNA reads as TGCGCCAGCACCCTACTAGCGGGAGAATACGAGCAGTACTTC. This chain uses TRBV5-1 with TRBJ2-7; 11 bases agree with TRBD2. The CDR3 loop spans 14 amino acids. CDR1 and CDR2 (germline): SGHRS, YFSETQ. V lost 6 bases, J lost 4 bases, and 6 bases stayed unmatched.

This clone was detected a few times. J is TRBJ1-2 and V is TRBV28; a weak D match, TRBD1 (6 bases). This CDR3 region has 14 residues. CDR1 and CDR2 from the germline V gene are MDHEN and SYDVKM. Between the trimmed V and J ends, which lost 3 bases and 3 bases, there was a span of 11 bases. The CDR3 here is CASSFGGRHYGYTF. CDR3 bases: TGTGCCAGCAGTTTCGGGGGCAGGCACTATGGCTACACCTTC.

This clone has just one count. Other nucleotide sequences in the sample specify the same CDR3. The gene calls are TRBV7-2 and TRBJ2-5, with D uncertain. The V end lost 1 base, the J end lost 7 bases, and 4 bases lay between the germline ends. This CDR3 comprises 11 residues. Germline V lookup: CDR1 SGHTA, CDR2 FQGNSA. The CDR3 here is CASSLGGTQYF. In DNA, the CDR3 is TGTGCCAGCAGCTTAGGAGGGACCCAGTACTTC.

Note on this clone: Other DNA sequences in this specimen translate into the identical CDR3. The chain combines TRBV9 with TRBJ2-5; possibly TRBD1 for D (5 bases). Per germline, CDR1 SGDLS and CDR2 YYNGEE. There are 13 residues in the CDR3. V shed 4 bases and J shed 5 bases, with 12 bases lying between them. The CDR3 DNA reads TGTGCCAGCAGCCCTTCAGGGCGGGAGACCCAGTACTTC. This sequence encodes CASSPSGRETQYF.

The chain recombines TRBV19 with TRBJ1-2, with D uncertain. The CDR3 covers 14 residues. Deletions cut 4 bases from V and 4 bases from J, with 13 bases between. Germline CDR1 reads LNHDA; CDR2 reads SQIVND (reference sequence). The CDR3 region is CASSTVNAGYGYTF. As DNA, the CDR3 is TGTGCCAGTAGTACGGTTAACGCGGGCTATGGCTACACCTTC. Drawing the rest from reference TRBV19 and TRBJ1-2, the complete variable domain is DGGITQSPKYLFRKEGQNVTLSCEQNLNHDAMYWYRQDPGQGLRLIYYSQIVNDFQKGDIAEGYSVSREKKESFPLTVTSAQKNPTAFYLCASSTVNAGYGYTFGSGTRLTVV.

The CDR3 DNA follows: TGTGCCAGCAGGAACGGACGGTCTTATGGCTACACCTTC. It specifies CASRNGRSYGYTF. This chain connects TRBV28 to TRBJ1-2; D not resolved. Looked up from germline, CDR1 is MDHEN and CDR2 is SYDVKM. CDR3 length: 13 amino acids. The V end lost 6 bases, the J end lost 5 bases, and 13 bases lay between the germline ends.